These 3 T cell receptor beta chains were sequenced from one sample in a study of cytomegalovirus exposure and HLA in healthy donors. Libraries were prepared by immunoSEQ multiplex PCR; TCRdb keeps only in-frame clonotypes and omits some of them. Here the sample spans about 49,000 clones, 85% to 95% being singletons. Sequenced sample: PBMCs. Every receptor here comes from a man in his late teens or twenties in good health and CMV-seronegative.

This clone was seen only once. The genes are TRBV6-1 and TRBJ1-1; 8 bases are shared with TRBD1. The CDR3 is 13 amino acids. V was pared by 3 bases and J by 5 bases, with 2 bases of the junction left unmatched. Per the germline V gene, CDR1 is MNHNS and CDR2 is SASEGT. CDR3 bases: TGTGCCAGCAGTGACAGGGGGCGGACTGAAGCTTTCTTT. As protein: CASSDRGRTEAFF.

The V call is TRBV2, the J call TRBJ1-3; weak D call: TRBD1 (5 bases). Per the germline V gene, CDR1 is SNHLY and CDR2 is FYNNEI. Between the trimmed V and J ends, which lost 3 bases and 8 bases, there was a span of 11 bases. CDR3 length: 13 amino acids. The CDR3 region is CASSDRVSYTIYF. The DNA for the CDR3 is TGTGCCAGCAGTGACAGGGTTAGCTACACCATATATTTT.

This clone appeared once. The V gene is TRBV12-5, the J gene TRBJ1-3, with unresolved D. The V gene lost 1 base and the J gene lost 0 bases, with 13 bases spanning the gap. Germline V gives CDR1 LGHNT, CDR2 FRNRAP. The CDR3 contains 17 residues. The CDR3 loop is CASGLARLSFSGNTIYF. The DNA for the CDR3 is TGTGCTAGTGGTTTGGCCCGACTGAGCTTCTCTGGAAACACCATATATTTT.